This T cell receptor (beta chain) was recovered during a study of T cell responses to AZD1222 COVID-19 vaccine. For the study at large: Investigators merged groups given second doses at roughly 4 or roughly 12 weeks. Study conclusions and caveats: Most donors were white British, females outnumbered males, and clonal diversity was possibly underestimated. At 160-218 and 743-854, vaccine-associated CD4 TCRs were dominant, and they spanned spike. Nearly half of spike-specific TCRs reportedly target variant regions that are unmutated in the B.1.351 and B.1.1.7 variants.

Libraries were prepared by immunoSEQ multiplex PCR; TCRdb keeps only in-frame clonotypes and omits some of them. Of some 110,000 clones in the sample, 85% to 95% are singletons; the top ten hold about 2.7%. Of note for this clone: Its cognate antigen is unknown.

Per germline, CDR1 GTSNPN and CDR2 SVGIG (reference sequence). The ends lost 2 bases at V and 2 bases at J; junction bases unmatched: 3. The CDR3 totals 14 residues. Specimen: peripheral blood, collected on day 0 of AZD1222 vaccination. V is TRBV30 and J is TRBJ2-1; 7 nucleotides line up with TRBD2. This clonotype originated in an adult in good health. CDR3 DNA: TGTGCCTGGAGTATAGGACTAGCCTACAATGAGCAGTTCTTC. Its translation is CAWSIGLAYNEQFF.